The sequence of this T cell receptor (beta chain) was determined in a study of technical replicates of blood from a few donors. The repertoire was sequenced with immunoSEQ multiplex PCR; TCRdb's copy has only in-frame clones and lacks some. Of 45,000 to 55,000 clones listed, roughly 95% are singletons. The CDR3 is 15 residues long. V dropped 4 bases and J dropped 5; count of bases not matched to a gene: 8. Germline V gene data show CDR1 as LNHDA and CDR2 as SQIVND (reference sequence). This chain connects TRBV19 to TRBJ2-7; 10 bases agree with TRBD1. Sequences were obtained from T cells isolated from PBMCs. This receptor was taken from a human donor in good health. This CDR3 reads CASSTPGTGADEQYF. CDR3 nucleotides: TGTGCCAGTAGTACCCCCGGGACAGGGGCAGACGAGCAGTACTTC. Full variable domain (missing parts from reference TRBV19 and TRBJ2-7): DGGITQSPKYLFRKEGQNVTLSCEQNLNHDAMYWYRQDPGQGLRLIYYSQIVNDFQKGDIAEGYSVSREKKESFPLTVTSAQKNPTAFYLCASSTPGTGADEQYFGPGTRLTVT.